The rows below give T cell receptor beta chains drawn from one sample of a study of control samples from healthy donors and cancer patients. The protocol was immunoSEQ multiplex PCR, while the TCRdb copy is restricted to in-frame clones and leaves out a portion. The profile shows some 200,000 clones, over 85% of them singletons. The sample comprised blood. Source of these receptors: a man younger than 30 in good health. The CDR3 runs from the conserved cysteine through the conserved F or W. D genes are given only for firm matches. Clone size is stated in some rows and not others, as once, few, many or a class when expanded.

.,TRBV9,.,TRBJ2-3,CASSPHRGGTDTQYF,TGTGCCAGCAGCCCACACCGTGGAGGGACAGATACGCAGTATTTT
.,TRBV30,.,TRBJ1-6,CAWGEDGYNSPLHF,TGTGCCTGGGGGGAGGACGGATATAATTCACCCCTCCACTTT
.,TRBV5-1,TRBD2,TRBJ2-2,CASSGGTSPTGELFF,TGCGCCAGCAGCGGCGGGACTAGTCCCACCGGGGAGCTGTTTTTT
.,TRBV6-4,TRBD1,TRBJ2-1,CASSASGTGGRGEQFF,TGTGCCAGCAGTGCCTCCGGGACAGGGGGCCGAGGTGAGCAGTTCTTC
.,TRBV21-1,.,TRBJ1-1,CASSKALTLETGGAGTEAFF,TGTGCCAGCAGCAAAGCGCTCACCCTGGAGACAGGGGGCGCGGGCACTGAAGCTTTCTTT
.,TRBV25-1,.,TRBJ1-1,CASSDQRSMNTEAFF,TGTGCCAGCAGTGATCAGAGGTCGATGAACACTGAAGCTTTCTTT
.,TRBV18,TRBD2,TRBJ2-3,CASSTLGGGADTQYF,TGTGCCAGCTCCACCCTTGGCGGGGGGGCAGATACGCAGTATTTT
.,TRBV30,.,TRBJ2-2,CAWRGAGPGELFF,TGTGCCTGGCGGGGCGCCGGCCCCGGGGAGCTGTTTTTT
.,TRBV5-1,TRBD2,TRBJ2-1,CASSSIAGGVYNEQFF,TGCGCCAGCAGCTCCATAGCGGGGGGGGTCTACAATGAGCAGTTCTTC
.,TRBV9,TRBD1,TRBJ2-1,CASSPPTGTGNNEQFF,TGTGCCAGCAGCCCACCGACCGGGACAGGTAACAATGAGCAGTTCTTC
once,TRBV3-1/TRBV3-2,.,TRBJ2-1,CASSQVGDEQFF,TGTGCCAGCAGCCAAGTGGGGGATGAGCAGTTCTTC
.,TRBV27,.,TRBJ1-1,CASSPRQGPRYTEAFF,TGTGCCAGCAGTCCCCGGCAGGGCCCCCGATACACTGAAGCTTTCTTT
.,TRBV24-1,.,TRBJ1-4,CATSDASGSTNEKLFF,TGTGCCACCAGTGATGCGTCAGGCTCAACTAATGAAAAACTGTTTTTT
.,TRBV5-1,.,TRBJ1-4,CASSSQGFSDNEKLFF,TGCGCCAGCAGTAGTCAGGGGTTCTCCGATAATGAAAAACTGTTTTTT
.,TRBV19,TRBD1,TRBJ1-1,CASTRTGLVMNTEAFF,TGTGCCAGTACCAGGACAGGGCTTGTCATGAACACTGAAGCTTTCTTT
.,TRBV3-1/TRBV3-2,.,TRBJ1-1,CASSQDLDRDTEAFF,TGTGCCAGCAGCCAAGATTTAGATCGAGACACTGAAGCTTTCTTT
.,TRBV5-1,TRBD1,TRBJ1-2,CASSLDRIAGGVFF,TGCGCCAGCAGCTTGGATCGGATTGCAGGGGGCGTCTTCTTC
.,TRBV7-3,TRBD1,TRBJ2-3,CASSSTGQGSDTQYF,TGTGCCAGCAGCTCAACCGGACAGGGGTCAGATACGCAGTATTTT
once,TRBV10-1,.,TRBJ1-5,CASSEGYNQPQHF,TGCGCCAGCAGTGAAGGGTACAATCAGCCCCAGCATTTT
once,TRBV12-3/TRBV12-4,.,TRBJ1-2,CASSWGQARGYTF,TGTGCCAGCAGTTGGGGTCAGGCTCGGGGCTACACCTTC
.,TRBV25-1,.,TRBJ1-6,CASSDPGTGISPLHF,TGTGCCAGCAGTGACCCCGGGACTGGGATTTCACCCCTCCACTTT
once,TRBV9,TRBD1,TRBJ1-2,CASSFTGTGGGYDGYTF,TGTGCCAGCAGCTTTACCGGGACAGGGGGCGGGTATGATGGCTACACCTTC
.,TRBV5-1,.,TRBJ2-4,CASSLITGLAPSGSAKNIQYF,TGCGCCAGCAGCTTGATTACGGGTTTGGCCCCCTCGGGTTCGGCCAAAAACATTCAGTACTTC
.,TRBV5-5,.,TRBJ2-1,CASSLATALYNEQFF,TGTGCCAGCAGCTTGGCCACGGCCCTCTACAATGAGCAGTTCTTC
.,TRBV20-1,.,TRBJ2-5,CSARLGETQYF,TGCAGTGCTAGACTAGGAGAGACCCAGTACTTC
.,TRBV25-1,TRBD2,TRBJ2-1,CASSERGGRQNEQFF,TGTGCCAGCAGTGAACGGGGGGGCCGGCAGAATGAGCAGTTCTTC
.,TRBV19,.,TRBJ2-5,CATQGIWETQYF,TGTGCCACGCAGGGTATTTGGGAGACCCAGTACTTC
.,TRBV7-9,.,TRBJ2-7,CASSFSGKRYEQYF,TGTGCCAGCAGCTTTTCCGGGAAGCGATACGAGCAGTACTTC
.,TRBV5-1,.,TRBJ1-1,CASSSGNPPTEAFF,TGCGCCAGCAGCTCCGGGAATCCGCCGACTGAAGCTTTCTTT
.,TRBV6-7,.,TRBJ1-1,CASSYEFWGRRAEAFF,TGTGCCAGCAGTTACGAATTCTGGGGGCGGAGGGCTGAAGCTTTCTTT
once,TRBV5-4,TRBD2,TRBJ2-7,CASSLWGSGREQYF,TGTGCCAGCAGCTTGTGGGGTAGCGGGCGGGAGCAGTACTTC
.,TRBV6-1,TRBD1,TRBJ1-1,CASSDPGEGAAEAFF,TGTGCCAGCAGTGACCCGGGGGAGGGGGCGGCTGAAGCTTTCTTT
.,TRBV5-6,TRBD1,TRBJ1-2,CASSPWDRVNYGYTF,TGTGCCAGCAGCCCTTGGGACAGGGTAAACTATGGCTACACCTTC
.,TRBV13,.,TRBJ2-5,CASSSREGGYQETQYF,TGTGCCAGCAGCTCTCGAGAAGGGGGATACCAAGAGACCCAGTACTTC
.,TRBV28,.,TRBJ1-6,CASSPNPGPHSPLHF,TGTGCCAGCAGTCCAAATCCAGGGCCTCATTCACCCCTCCACTTT
.,TRBV7-3,.,TRBJ1-6,CASSLDSSYNSPLHF,TGTGCCAGCAGCCTAGACAGCTCCTATAATTCACCCCTCCACTTT
.,TRBV10-1,.,TRBJ2-5,CASSRGAGETQYF,TGCGCCAGCAGTCGGGGGGCCGGGGAGACCCAGTACTTC
few,TRBV15,.,TRBJ1-5,CATSGNWTVDNQPQHF,TGTGCCACCAGCGGAAACTGGACGGTGGACAATCAGCCCCAGCATTTT
.,TRBV9,TRBD2,TRBJ2-1,CASSVEQAGGPHEQFF,TGTGCCAGCAGCGTAGAGCAAGCGGGGGGGCCGCATGAGCAGTTCTTC
.,TRBV2,.,TRBJ2-7,CASGTQNYEQYF,TGTGCCAGCGGGACCCAGAACTACGAGCAGTACTTC
once,TRBV12-5,.,TRBJ2-1,CASGFGDEQFF,TGTGCTAGTGGTTTTGGAGATGAGCAGTTCTTC
.,TRBV5-4,TRBD1,TRBJ2-5,CASSWGTGNQETQYF,TGTGCCAGCAGCTGGGGGACAGGGAACCAAGAGACCCAGTACTTC
.,TRBV24-1,.,TRBJ2-3,CATSDYILTDTQYF,TGTGCCACCAGTGATTATATCCTCACAGATACGCAGTATTTT
.,TRBV6-5,.,TRBJ1-1,CASSYSQLNTEAFF,TGTGCCAGCAGTTACTCGCAGCTGAACACTGAAGCTTTCTTT
.,TRBV5-1,TRBD1,TRBJ2-5,CASTPGQGHKETQYF,TGCGCCAGCACCCCGGGACAGGGGCATAAAGAGACCCAGTACTTC
.,TRBV7-3,TRBD2,TRBJ2-1,CASSSSGTRYEQFF,TGTGCCAGCAGCTCCTCCGGGACTAGATATGAGCAGTTCTTC
.,TRBV18,.,TRBJ2-2,CASLRAGLNTGELFF,TGTGCCAGCCTGCGGGCAGGTCTCAACACCGGGGAGCTGTTTTTT
.,TRBV5-1,.,TRBJ2-2,CASRRDTGELFF,TGCGCCAGCAGACGAGACACCGGGGAGCTGTTTTTT
.,TRBV7-9,TRBD1,TRBJ2-7,CASSWMGTGVSYEQYF,TGTGCCAGCAGCTGGATGGGGACAGGGGTCTCCTACGAGCAGTACTTC
.,TRBV6-9,.,TRBJ1-5,CASSWGDQPQHF,TGTGCCAGCAGTTGGGGAGATCAGCCCCAGCATTTT
.,TRBV12-5,TRBD1,TRBJ2-4,CASGLNPGQGVNIQYF,TGTGCTAGTGGTTTGAACCCGGGACAGGGAGTTAACATTCAGTACTTC
.,TRBV2,.,TRBJ1-2,CASSELAQTNYGYTF,TGTGCCAGCAGTGAATTGGCACAGACTAACTATGGCTACACCTTC
once,TRBV24-1,TRBD2,TRBJ2-3,CATSDPSGGGFTDTQYF,TGTGCCACCAGTGACCCCAGCGGGGGGGGATTCACAGATACGCAGTATTTT
.,TRBV5-1,TRBD1,TRBJ1-1,CASSKGQGKETEAFF,TGCGCCAGCAGCAAGGGACAGGGAAAAGAGACTGAAGCTTTCTTT
.,TRBV19,.,TRBJ2-3,CASSPGGLSTDTQYF,TGTGCCAGTAGCCCTGGGGGACTGAGCACAGATACGCAGTATTTT